This TCR beta chain derives from a study of blood T cells in healthy people across ages. Using a J-beta primer mix together with a sample-barcoded 5' primer, a second PCR was run for roughly 6 to 12 cycles. A single record per CDR3 protein comes from TCRdb applying MiXCR to the 5' RACE reads. Here the sample spans some 780,000 distinct CDR3 sequences, just over 55% being singletons. Germline CDR1 is LGHNA and CDR2 is YNFKEQ. The ends were cut back, 1 base at V and 4 bases at J, with 5 bases in the middle. The CDR3 length is 13 residues. Input material: blood. This rearrangement joins TRBV4-2 to TRBJ2-1, with D perhaps TRBD2 (5 bases). The receptor was derived from a man between 35 and 55 years old in good health. This CDR3 reads CASSQAGYNEQFF. The CDR3 DNA reads TGTGCCAGCAGCCAAGCGGGGTACAATGAGCAGTTCTTC.